These T cell receptor beta chains were read from a single sample in a study of blood T cells in healthy people across ages. One entry per CDR3 protein results from TCRdb running MiXCR on the 5' RACE reads. The sample holds about 780,000 distinct CDR3 sequences, 46% seen once. Sequencing was performed on blood. The receptors were gathered from a man older than 75 in good health. Both conserved end residues are part of each CDR3. The D gene is left open where the match is weak. Size values are once, few and many counts, or a class for expanded clones, and some rows have none.

clone_size	v_call	d_call	j_call	cdr3_aa	cdr3_nt
-	TRBV11-1	-	TRBJ2-5	CASSSTGGAQATQYF	TGTGCCAGCAGCTCGACTGGCGGGGCTCAAGCGACCCAGTACTTC
once	TRBV12-3/TRBV12-4	TRBD1	TRBJ2-5	CASRRGQGCKETQYF	TGTGCCAGCAGACGGGGACAGGGTTGTAAAGAGACCCAGTACTTC
-	TRBV6-5	-	TRBJ2-7	CASQKERDTIYEQYF	TGTGCCAGCCAGAAAGAACGGGACACCATCTACGAGCAGTACTTC
-	TRBV5-1	TRBD2	TRBJ2-7	CASSSLSGSNEQYF	TGCGCCAGCAGCTCCCTTAGCGGGAGTAACGAGCAGTACTTC
-	TRBV6-1	TRBD2	TRBJ2-3	CASSDGAGTSGIDTQYF	TGTGCCAGCAGTGATGGGGCCGGGACTAGCGGGATTGATACGCAGTATTTT
-	TRBV7-6	-	TRBJ2-1	CASSVVGGTYNEQFF	TGTGCCAGCAGCGTAGTTGGCGGGACTTACAATGAGCAGTTCTTC
-	TRBV4-2	-	TRBJ1-2	CASSQKPTSYTF	TGTGCCAGCAGCCAAAAACCAACAAGCTACACCTTC
-	TRBV12-3/TRBV12-4	-	TRBJ2-1	CASSYSVPGTNEQFF	TGTGCCAGCAGTTATAGTGTCCCGGGGACCAATGAGCAGTTCTTC
few	TRBV20-1	-	TRBJ2-7	CSARVPGSEQYF	TGCAGTGCTAGAGTACCGGGGAGCGAGCAGTACTTC
few	TRBV7-6	-	TRBJ2-7	CASGLGWGRRRDYEQYF	TGTGCCAGCGGCTTAGGCTGGGGGAGACGGCGTGACTACGAGCAGTACTTC
-	TRBV19	-	TRBJ2-7	CASTHRDRSYNEQYF	TGTGCCAGTACCCATCGGGACCGCTCCTACAATGAGCAGTACTTC
-	TRBV9	TRBD2	TRBJ2-3	CASSVTSAGGDTQYF	TGTGCCAGCAGCGTGACTAGCGCGGGGGGAGATACGCAGTATTTT
-	TRBV5-1	TRBD1	TRBJ1-2	CASSLDGTGYGYTF	TGCGCCAGCAGCTTGGATGGGACAGGCTATGGCTACACCTTC
-	TRBV12-3/TRBV12-4	TRBD1	TRBJ1-5	CASSFASGQGFQPQHF	TGTGCCAGCAGTTTTGCGTCGGGACAGGGCTTTCAGCCCCAGCATTTT
few	TRBV12-3/TRBV12-4	TRBD1	TRBJ2-2	CASSPTGLTGELFF	TGTGCCAGCAGTCCGACAGGGCTCACCGGGGAGCTGTTTTTT
many	TRBV10-3	-	TRBJ2-7	CAVNGGKNTEQYF	TGTGCCGTCAACGGCGGGAAAAACACCGAGCAGTACTTC
-	TRBV7-3	-	TRBJ1-1	CASSFYRVEAFF	TGTGCCAGCAGCTTTTACAGGGTTGAAGCTTTCTTT
few	TRBV20-1	TRBD2	TRBJ2-7	CSASSFQRGSYEQYF	TGCAGTGCTAGCTCCTTTCAGCGGGGGTCCTACGAGCAGTACTTC
few	TRBV28	-	TRBJ2-7	CASSLRRQNFYEQYF	TGTGCCAGCAGTTTGCGAAGGCAAAATTTTTACGAGCAGTACTTC
few	TRBV21-1	-	TRBJ1-4	CASMSGTVRKLFF	TGTGCCAGCATGTCCGGGACCGTGAGAAAACTGTTTTTT
-	TRBV20-1	-	TRBJ2-3	CSARDPQRYTDTQYF	TGCAGTGCTAGAGATCCCCAGCGGTACACAGATACGCAGTATTTT
few	TRBV5-5	-	TRBJ2-3	CASRTEYSGGGDTQYF	TGTGCCAGCAGGACCGAGTATAGCGGAGGGGGGGATACGCAGTATTTT
few	TRBV7-2	TRBD1	TRBJ2-5	CASSSPDRRIETQYF	TGTGCCAGCAGCTCGCCGGACAGGCGGATTGAAACCCAGTACTTC
many	TRBV7-3	TRBD1	TRBJ2-7	CASSPDRVREQYF	TGTGCCAGCAGTCCCGACAGGGTTCGCGAGCAGTACTTC
-	TRBV6-6	TRBD1	TRBJ1-4	CASRGTGANEKLFF	TGTGCCAGCAGGGGGACAGGGGCTAATGAAAAACTGTTTTTT
many	TRBV24-1	TRBD2	TRBJ2-3	CATSEWTSGRGADTQYF	TGTGCCACCAGTGAATGGACTAGCGGGAGGGGTGCAGATACGCAGTATTTT
few	TRBV12-3/TRBV12-4	TRBD2	TRBJ2-7	CASSYSREYYYNEQYF	TGTGCCAGCAGTTACTCGCGGGAGTATTACTACAATGAGCAGTACTTC
few	TRBV6-1	TRBD2	TRBJ2-1	CASTFLAGGYNEQFF	TGTGCCAGCACCTTCCTAGCGGGAGGATACAATGAGCAGTTCTTC
many	TRBV29-1	-	TRBJ2-7	CSVERDGGTNEQYF	TGCAGCGTTGAACGGGACGGGGGGACAAACGAGCAGTACTTC
many	TRBV29-1	TRBD1	TRBJ2-7	CSVQGSSYEQYF	TGCAGCGTACAGGGGAGCTCCTACGAGCAGTACTTC
-	TRBV6-6	TRBD1	TRBJ1-1	CASRPPQGSENTEAFF	TGTGCCAGCAGGCCTCCACAGGGGTCGGAGAACACTGAAGCTTTCTTT
few	TRBV18	TRBD1	TRBJ2-7	CASSPLTGSYEQYF	TGTGCCAGCTCACCACTGACAGGGTCCTACGAGCAGTACTTC
few	TRBV28	TRBD1	TRBJ2-3	CASSTPGTGGVADTQYF	TGTGCCAGCAGCACTCCCGGGACAGGGGGCGTCGCAGATACGCAGTATTTT
-	TRBV4-2	TRBD1	TRBJ1-1	CASSRHLPGTANTEAFF	TGTGCCAGCAGCCGACATTTACCCGGGACAGCGAACACTGAAGCTTTCTTT
-	TRBV7-2	-	TRBJ2-7	CASSLVGPGPGTNNYEQYF	TGTGCCAGCAGCTTAGTTGGTCCGGGACCAGGGACCAATAACTACGAGCAGTACTTC